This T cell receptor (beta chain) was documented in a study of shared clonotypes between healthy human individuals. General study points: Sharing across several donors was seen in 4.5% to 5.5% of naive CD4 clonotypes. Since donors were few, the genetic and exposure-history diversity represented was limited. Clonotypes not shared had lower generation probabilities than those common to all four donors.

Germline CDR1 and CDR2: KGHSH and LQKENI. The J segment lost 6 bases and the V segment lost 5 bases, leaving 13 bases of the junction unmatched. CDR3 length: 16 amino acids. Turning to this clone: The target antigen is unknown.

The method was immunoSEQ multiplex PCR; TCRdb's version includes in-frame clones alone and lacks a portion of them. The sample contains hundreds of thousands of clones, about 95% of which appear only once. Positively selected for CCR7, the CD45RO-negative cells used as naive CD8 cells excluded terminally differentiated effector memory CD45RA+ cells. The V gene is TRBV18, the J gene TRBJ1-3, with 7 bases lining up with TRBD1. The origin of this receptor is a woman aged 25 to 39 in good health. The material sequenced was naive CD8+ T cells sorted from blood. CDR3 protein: CASSTSGTALENTIYF. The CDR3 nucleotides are TGTGCCAGCTCAACATCCGGGACAGCACTTGAAAACACCATATATTTT.